This TCR beta chain stems from a study of cytomegalovirus exposure and HLA in healthy donors. Germline V CDR1 and CDR2: SGHTA, FQGNSA. Deletions cut 5 bases from V and 4 bases from J, with 14 bases between. This CDR3 comprises 14 residues. Primers for the PCR totalled 60 Vbeta and 13 Jbeta. Libraries were prepared by immunoSEQ multiplex PCR; TCRdb keeps only in-frame clonotypes and omits some of them. The sample lists 70,000 to 85,000 clones, 62% occurring once. In its sample, this clone was seen a few times. The chain employs TRBV7-2 and TRBJ1-1, with D perhaps TRBD1 (6 bases). The sample consisted of PBMCs. The clonotype was recovered from a male donor in good health and CMV-seropositive. The CDR3 reads CASSPRRGGTEAFF. Here the CDR3 DNA reads TGTGCCAGCAGCCCCCGGAGAGGGGGCACTGAAGCTTTCTTT. Together with reference TRBV7-2 and TRBJ1-1, the CDR3 gives the full variable domain: GAGVSQSPSNKVTEKGKDVELRCDPISGHTALYWYRQSLGQGLEFLIYFQGNSAPDKSGLPSDRFSAERTGGSVSTLTIQRTQQEDSAVYLCASSPRRGGTEAFFGQGTRLTVV.